These 6 T cell receptor beta chains originate from one sample sequenced in a study of T-cell memory formation after mild COVID-19. TCRdb ran MiXCR on the 5' RACE reads and lists one entry per CDR3 protein. The sample includes about 320,000 distinct CDR3 sequences, roughly an eighth of them seen just once. Input material: PBMCs or a T cell subset sorted from them (not recorded which). The source is a man aged 18 to 29 who had mild COVID-19 (a few samples of this study predate the infection). Cell type and time point are not known.

This clonotype was detected a few times. The chain is built from TRBV7-3 and TRBJ2-7, with D hard to call. The CDR3 consists of 11 residues. Deletions cut 5 bases from V and 4 bases from J, with 6 bases between. Germline V gene data show CDR1 as SGHTA and CDR2 as FQGTGA. The CDR3 DNA follows: TGTGCCAGCAGCCCCCGATACGAGCAGTACGTC. It translates to CASSPRYEQYV.

The V gene is TRBV20-1, the J gene TRBJ1-2; TRBD1 might be the D (5 bases). Germline lookup yields CDR1 DFQATT and CDR2 SNEGSKA (reference sequence). Trimming removed 6 bases from V and 8 bases from J, with 19 bases in between. There are 13 residues in the CDR3. The CDR3 DNA reads TGCAGTGCGATGCCGGGGCCTCTGGGAGGCTACACCTTC. Translating it yields CSAMPGPLGGYTF.

This clonotype was seen many times. The chain links TRBV30 to TRBJ1-5; D may be TRBD1 (5 bases). The germline CDR1 and CDR2 sequences are GTSNPN and SVGIG (reference sequence). This CDR3 region has 11 residues. Trimming left V 7 bases short and J 11 bases short, with 15 bases between. The CDR3 region has the DNA TGTGCCTACCGGGACGGACGAGCCCAGCATTTT. Amino acids: CAYRDGRAQHF.

This clonotype has more than one count but fewer than ten. This sequence joins TRBV6-2 or TRBV6-3 and TRBJ2-7; 9 bases map to TRBD1. Germline V lookup: CDR1 MNHEY, CDR2 SVGEGT. This CDR3 contains 15 residues. The junction had 6 bases not matched to a gene; V was cut back by 4 bases and J by 2 bases. The CDR3 region is CASSSPGTGTYEQYV. CDR3 sequence (DNA): TGTGCCAGCAGTTCCCCCGGGACAGGGACCTACGAGCAGTACGTC.

There are many counts of this clonotype. The chain couples TRBV11-2 to TRBJ2-3, with 7 nucleotides matching TRBD2. Germline V gives CDR1 SGHAT, CDR2 FQNNGV. The J segment lost 0 bases and the V segment lost 3 bases, leaving 6 bases of the junction unmatched. CDR3 size: 16 residues. The chain's CDR3 is CASSFSGGISTDTQYF. The CDR3 DNA sequence: TGTGCCAGCAGCTTTTCCGGGGGGATTAGCACAGATACGCAGTATTTT.

This clonotype was observed a few times. This rearrangement joins TRBV20-1 to TRBJ2-1; 8 bases align to TRBD2. The germline gives CDR1 DFQATT, CDR2 SNEGSKA (reference sequence). V lost 3 bases, J lost 1 base, and 5 bases stayed unmatched. The CDR3 length is 15 residues. The CDR3 nucleotides read TGCAGTGCTAGGGCCAGCGGGGGTTCCTACAATGAGCAGTTCTTC. Its protein product is CSARASGGSYNEQFF.